This T cell receptor (beta chain) originates from a study of cytomegalovirus exposure and HLA in healthy donors. Study-level points and caveats: It emerged from a later analysis that several of the most significant clusters appeared to be linked to common viral pathogens. When analyzed later, a missense DCLRE1C variant was found to be linked to TCR beta V- and J-gene trimming. Some segments of the V type, notably TRBV6-2 and TRBV6-3, were excluded as indistinguishable.

A remark on this clone: Its antigen is currently unknown.

This CDR3 is built from 12 residues. Germline CDR1 MNHEY, CDR2 SVGAGI. V was trimmed by 7 bases and J by 1 base, leaving 7 bases between them. The PCR used 60 Vbeta and 13 Jbeta primers. The protocol was immunoSEQ multiplex PCR, while the TCRdb copy is restricted to in-frame clones and leaves out a portion. The repertoire has some 130,000 clones, around 73% of them found once; the top ten carry roughly 1.5%. This TCR came from a female donor in good health and CMV-seronegative. The rearrangement joins TRBV6-5 to TRBJ1-1, with a possible D match to TRBD1 (5 bases). The sequenced sample was PBMCs. CDR3: CASTTGNTEAFF. The CDR3 nucleotides are TGTGCCAGCACCACAGGGAACACTGAAGCTTTCTTT.